The 24 T cell receptor beta chains in this list originate from one sample, sequenced in a study of blood T cell repertoires in COVID-19. Profiled with immunoSEQ multiplex PCR; TCRdb holds only in-frame clones, not every one. The sample carries more than 80,000 clones, more than 75% recorded once. The sequencing sample was made of peripheral blood. These receptors all come from a man aged 45-65 years with active or convalescent COVID-19.

The chain couples TRBV5-1 to TRBJ2-7, with D possibly TRBD2 on 6 matching bases. Germline V gene sequence: CDR1 SGHRS, CDR2 YFSETQ. This CDR3 region has 17 residues. The V end was cut by 2 bases, the J end by 6 bases, with 24 bases between. Written as DNA, the CDR3 is TGCGCCAGCAGCTTTATCCGCCCCACACAAGAAGCGGGCGAGCAGTACGTC. It specifies CASSFIRPTQEAGEQYV.

This rearrangement joins TRBV5-4 to TRBJ1-2; TRBD1 aligns across 8 bases. There are 14 residues in the CDR3. The V and J ends lost 5 bases and 4 bases, in that order; junction bases with no gene match: 7. Germline CDR1 is SGHNT and CDR2 is YYREEE (reference sequence). The CDR3 coding sequence is TGTGCCAGCAGAGACGACAGGGGAGGCTATGGCTACACCTTC. Amino acids: CASRDDRGGYGYTF.

The chain is built from TRBV4-1 and TRBJ1-1, with TRBD1 matching over 9 bases. Trimming took 4 bases from V and 5 from J; bases not matched to a gene: 11. Germline assignment: CDR1 MGHRA and CDR2 YSYEKL. The CDR3 consists of 16 residues. CDR3 residues: CASSRMTGGLGTEAFF. In DNA, the CDR3 is TGCGCCAGCAGCCGAATGACAGGGGGATTGGGTACTGAAGCTTTCTTT.

This clone was recorded once. The chain has TRBV10-1 and TRBJ2-7; TRBD2 aligns across 7 bases. The CDR3 sequence is 15 residues long. From germline, CDR1 is WNHNN and CDR2 SYGVQD (reference sequence). The V and J ends lost 1 base and 7 bases, in that order; junction bases with no gene match: 10. CDR3 sequence: CASSEYGPTGGEQYF. The CDR3 coding sequence is TGCGCCAGCAGTGAGTACGGGCCGACCGGGGGGGAGCAGTACTTC.

The chain couples TRBV7-5 to TRBJ1-3. TRBV7-5 is assigned pseudogene status. This CDR3 has 16 residues. The CDR3, as DNA: TGTGTCAGAAGCATGGCAGCGACGGCCCGTGGAAACACCATATATTTT. Translating it yields CVRSMAATARGNTIYF.

The chain joins TRBV15 to TRBJ2-1; 8 nucleotides agree with TRBD1. V was clipped by 3 bases and J by 5 bases; unmatched bases: 3. CDR3 length: 14 residues. From germline, CDR1 is LNHNV and CDR2 YYDKDF (reference sequence). CDR3 nucleotides: TGTGCCACCAGCAGGGACAGGGCAAACAATGAGCAGTTCTTC. It encodes CATSRDRANNEQFF.

The chain couples TRBV30 to TRBJ1-3; the D is unclear. This CDR3 spans 13 amino acids. The germline V gene encodes CDR1 GTSNPN and CDR2 SVGIG (reference sequence). Trimming took 0 bases from V and 3 from J, leaving 6 bases between them. The CDR3 protein is CAWSVLGGNTIYF. DNA of the CDR3: TGTGCCTGGAGTGTACTTGGTGGAAACACCATATATTTT. Using reference TRBV30 and TRBJ1-3 for the parts outside the CDR3, the full variable domain is SQTIHQWPATLVQPVGSPLSLECTVEGTSNPNLYWYRQAAGRGLQLLFYSVGIGQISSEVPQNLSASRPQDRQFILSSKKLLLSDSGFYLCAWSVLGGNTIYFGEGSWLTVV.

The CDR3 coding sequence is TGTGCCACCAGTGATTTGCCCGGCAGGACGAACACCGGGGAGCTGTTTTTT. It yields the protein CATSDLPGRTNTGELFF. The chain joins TRBV24-1 to TRBJ2-2; D is ambiguous. Germline V gene lookup returns CDR1 KGHDR and CDR2 SFDVKD. This CDR3 is built from 17 residues. Trimming left V 0 bases short and J 0 bases short, with 10 bases between.

The rearrangement joins TRBV5-1 to TRBJ2-1; 14 bases are shared with TRBD2. The CDR3 loop spans 16 amino acids. Trimming took 4 bases from V and 1 from J; bases not matched to a gene: 1. Germline V gene data show CDR1 as SGHRS and CDR2 as YFSETQ. The CDR3 loop is CASSRTSGGSYNEQFF. The CDR3 coding sequence is TGCGCCAGCAGCAGGACTAGCGGGGGGTCCTACAATGAGCAGTTCTTC.

The chain carries TRBV12-3 or TRBV12-4 and TRBJ2-5, with TRBD2 as a possible D gene (6 bases). The CDR3 sequence is 13 residues long. V was clipped by 10 bases and J by 5 bases, with 17 bases between them. CDR3 in amino acids: CATAGGGRETQYF. The DNA of the CDR3 is TGTGCCACCGCCGGTGGGGGGAGGGAGACCCAGTACTTC.

The V gene is TRBV28, the J gene TRBJ2-7; 7 bases align to TRBD1. Unmatched junction bases numbered 11, after V lost 5 bases and J lost 4 bases. Germline-derived CDR1 and CDR2 are MDHEN and SYDVKM. The CDR3 loop spans 15 amino acids. The CDR3 sequence is CASSVLTGLVYEQYF. DNA of the CDR3: TGTGCCAGCAGTGTCCTGACAGGGCTTGTATACGAGCAGTACTTC.

This chain links TRBV28 with TRBJ1-2; a weak D match, TRBD1 (6 bases). The CDR3 runs 11 residues. Trimming left V 5 bases short and J 11 bases short, with 12 bases between. The germline gives CDR1 MDHEN, CDR2 SYDVKM. In DNA, the CDR3 is TGTGCCAGCAGTACACAGGGCGGTTACACCTTC. Protein product: CASSTQGGYTF.

This chain connects TRBV30 to TRBJ2-7, with D possibly TRBD1 on 5 matching bases. Trimming removed 0 bases at V and 2 bases at J, with 14 bases between. This CDR3 spans 15 amino acids. CDR1 and CDR2 from the germline V gene are GTSNPN and SVGIG (reference sequence). The CDR3 spells CAWSVSRAATYEQYF. CDR3 in DNA: TGTGCCTGGAGTGTGAGCAGGGCCGCGACCTACGAGCAGTACTTC. Variable domain in full (rest from reference TRBV30 and TRBJ2-7): SQTIHQWPATLVQPVGSPLSLECTVEGTSNPNLYWYRQAAGRGLQLLFYSVGIGQISSEVPQNLSASRPQDRQFILSSKKLLLSDSGFYLCAWSVSRAATYEQYFGPGTRLTVT.

Comments on this clone: At one of its ends the junction is not consistent with the germline gene, which may arise from a read error. The chain has TRBV5-4 and TRBJ1-1; the D gene is possibly TRBD1 (6 bases). The CDR3 runs 14 residues. Germline V lookup: CDR1 SGHNT, CDR2 YYREEE (reference sequence). Written as DNA, the CDR3 is TGTGCCAGCAGCTCAGGAGGACAGAACGCTGAAGCTTTCTTT. It codes for CASSSGGQNAEAFF.

This clone was counted a few times. The chain links TRBV19 to TRBJ1-1, with a possible D match to TRBD1 (6 bases). V shed 7 bases and J shed 0 bases, with 12 bases lying between them. The CDR3 length is 14 residues. Germline V lookup: CDR1 LNHDA, CDR2 SQIVND (reference sequence). In nucleotides, the CDR3 is TGTGCCAGTATCCTACAGGGCCTGAACACTGAAGCTTTCTTT. Its translation is CASILQGLNTEAFF. The entire variable domain, with the rest obtained from reference TRBV19 and TRBJ1-1, is as follows: DGGITQSPKYLFRKEGQNVTLSCEQNLNHDAMYWYRQDPGQGLRLIYYSQIVNDFQKGDIAEGYSVSREKKESFPLTVTSAQKNPTAFYLCASILQGLNTEAFFGQGTRLTVV.

This chain uses TRBV4-1 with TRBJ2-7; 9 bases align to TRBD2. The length of the CDR3 is 19 residues. V gave up 0 bases and J gave up 0 bases; unmatched junction bases: 12. Germline V gene sequence: CDR1 MGHRA, CDR2 YSYEKL. The CDR3 loop reads CASSQDSTLAGGSSYEQYF. CDR3 DNA: TGCGCCAGCAGCCAAGACTCTACCCTTGCGGGGGGGAGCTCCTACGAGCAGTACTTC.

The rearrangement links TRBV28 to TRBJ1-4; D perhaps matches TRBD1 (5 bases). This CDR3 contains 16 residues. Germline lookup yields CDR1 MDHEN and CDR2 SYDVKM. V was pared by 6 bases and J by 0 bases, with 14 bases between. The CDR3 protein is CASRDPGRTTNEKLFF. The CDR3 region has the DNA TGTGCCAGCAGGGACCCAGGGAGGACAACTAATGAAAAACTGTTTTTT.

CDR3: CASSLGQFTDTQYF. CDR3 bases: TGTGCCAGCAGCTTGGGGCAGTTCACAGATACGCAGTATTTT. The chain has TRBV5-6 and TRBJ2-3; no reliable D call. CDR1 and CDR2 from the germline V gene are SGHDT and YYEEEE. Trimming stripped 0 bases from V and 2 bases from J, with 7 bases between. This CDR3 spans 14 amino acids.

The chain has TRBV6-5 and TRBJ1-2; TRBD1 matches at 8 bases. The V gene's germline CDR1 is MNHEY and CDR2 SVGAGI. The V and J ends lost 5 bases and 6 bases, in that order; junction bases with no gene match: 11. This CDR3 has 15 residues. The CDR3 protein is CASSRTGSRLNGYTF. CDR3 in DNA: TGTGCCAGCAGTCGGACAGGGTCGCGCCTCAATGGCTACACCTTC.

The rearrangement uses TRBV7-2 and TRBJ1-2; D possibly corresponds to TRBD1 (5 bases). The CDR3 is made up of 14 amino acids. V was trimmed by 2 bases and J by 4 bases, leaving 11 bases between them. CDR1 SGHTA and CDR2 FQGNSA come from the germline V gene. This CDR3 reads CASSLPRVPYGYTF. The CDR3 nucleotides read TGTGCCAGCAGCTTACCCAGGGTTCCCTATGGCTACACCTTC.

The chain joins TRBV2 to TRBJ2-1; TRBD2 aligns across 12 bases. The germline V gene encodes CDR1 SNHLY and CDR2 FYNNEI. The CDR3 is 18 residues long. J was trimmed by 7 bases and V by 6 bases; bases with no gene match: 16. The CDR3 DNA is TGTGCCAGCAGGATTCTAGCGGGGGGGCCCTCGGGAAGTAATGAGCAGTTCTTC. Translated: CASRILAGGPSGSNEQFF.

This clone was seen a handful of times. The chain links TRBV2 to TRBJ2-2; D uncertain. CDR3 length equals 12 residues. Germline loops: CDR1 SNHLY, CDR2 FYNNEI. V dropped 6 bases and J dropped 2 bases, with 4 bases sitting between them. CDR3 DNA sequence: TGTGCCAGCAGCGTAAACACCGGGGAGCTGTTTTTT. Amino acids: CASSVNTGELFF.

The gene calls are TRBV5-1 and TRBJ2-3; D is possibly TRBD2 (6 bases). The CDR3 sequence is 16 residues long. Trimming took off 5 bases at V and 3 bases at J, with 19 bases between the two ends. In germline, CDR1 is SGHRS, CDR2 YFSETQ. The CDR3 protein is CASRPSSDQVTDTQYF. The CDR3 bases are TGCGCCAGCAGACCCTCTAGCGATCAGGTAACAGATACGCAGTATTTT.

The chain has TRBV5-6 and TRBJ1-2; 11 bases align to TRBD1. The CDR3 has 14 amino acids. Trimming cost V 3 bases and J 7 bases; bases outside gene matches: 5. Germline loops: CDR1 SGHDT, CDR2 YYEEEE. CDR3 DNA: TGTGCCAGCAGCTCCGGACAGGGGGCTGGTGGCTACACCTTC. Protein product: CASSSGQGAGGYTF.